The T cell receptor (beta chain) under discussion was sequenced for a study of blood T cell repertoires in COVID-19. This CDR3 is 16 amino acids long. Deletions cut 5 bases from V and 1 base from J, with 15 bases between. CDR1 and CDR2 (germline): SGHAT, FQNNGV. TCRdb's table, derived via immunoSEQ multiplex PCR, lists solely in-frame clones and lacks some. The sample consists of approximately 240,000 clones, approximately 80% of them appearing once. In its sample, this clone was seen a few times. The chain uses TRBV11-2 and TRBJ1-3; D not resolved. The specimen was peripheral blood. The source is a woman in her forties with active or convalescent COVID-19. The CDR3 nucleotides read TGTGCCAGCAGCCCGTGGGAGGGTGGTTCTGGAAACACCATATATTTT. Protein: CASSPWEGGSGNTIYF.